Each of the 23 T cell receptor beta chains below was sequenced from the same sample in a study of blood T cell repertoires in COVID-19. TCRdb's table, derived via immunoSEQ multiplex PCR, lists solely in-frame clones and lacks some. Among more than 300,000 clones listed, nearly 90% were seen once. Sequencing input: peripheral blood. The receptors here all came from a woman aged 25 to 39 with COVID-19, enrolled during active disease.

The chain employs TRBV19 and TRBJ1-3, with D possibly being TRBD1 (6 bases). CDR1 and CDR2 from the germline V gene are LNHDA and SQIVND (reference sequence). This CDR3 comprises 16 residues. Trimming removed 4 bases at V and 2 bases at J, with 15 bases between. For the CDR3, the DNA is TGTGCCAGTAGTACCCTCAGGGGTATAGCTGGAAACACCATATATTTT. It yields the protein CASSTLRGIAGNTIYF.

The J gene is TRBJ1-4, the V gene TRBV5-1; no firm D call. Per germline, CDR1 SGHRS and CDR2 YFSETQ. The V and J ends lost 4 bases and 4 bases respectively, with 8 bases between them. The CDR3 is made up of 13 amino acids. DNA for the CDR3: TGCGCCAGCAGCACTAGGCTTAATGAAAAACTGTTTTTT. It codes for CASSTRLNEKLFF. The complete variable domain, with remaining parts taken from reference TRBV5-1 and TRBJ1-4, reads KAGVTQTPRYLIKTRGQQVTLSCSPISGHRSVSWYQQTPGQGLQFLFEYFSETQRNKGNFPGRFSGRQFSNSRSEMNVSTLELGDSALYLCASSTRLNEKLFFGSGTQLSVL.

The J gene is TRBJ2-5, the V gene TRBV6-2 or TRBV6-3; tentatively, D is TRBD2 (5 bases). Germline assignment: CDR1 MNHEY and CDR2 SVGEGT. V was clipped by 3 bases and J by 3 bases, with 8 bases between them. The CDR3 extends over 13 amino acids. The CDR3 protein is CASSYMEEETQYF. The CDR3 DNA is TGTGCCAGCAGTTATATGGAGGAAGAGACCCAGTACTTC.

The rearrangement links TRBV28 to TRBJ1-5; D not certain. The CDR3 has 14 amino acids. Per the germline V gene, CDR1 is MDHEN and CDR2 is SYDVKM. V lost 7 bases, J lost 3 bases, and 13 bases lay in between. CDR3 sequence (DNA): TGTGCCAGCAAGGTTCCGGGAAACAATCAGCCCCAGCATTTT. Protein: CASKVPGNNQPQHF.

This clone appeared a single time. The genes are TRBV7-2 and TRBJ2-7; the match to TRBD1 covers 8 bases. The V gene's germline CDR1 is SGHTA and CDR2 FQGNSA. The CDR3 has 14 amino acids. The trim removed 4 bases at V and 1 base at J, leaving 3 bases unmatched. This chain's CDR3 is CASSSGTGSYEQYF. The CDR3 coding sequence is TGTGCCAGCAGCTCCGGGACAGGATCCTACGAGCAGTACTTC.

This clone has a handful of counts. V usage is TRBV27 and J usage is TRBJ2-7; TRBD1 aligns across 9 bases. The CDR3 contains 13 residues. The V gene's germline CDR1 is MNHEY and CDR2 SMNVEV (reference sequence). The ends lost 3 bases at V and 6 bases at J; junction bases unmatched: 3. The CDR3 nucleotides read TGTGCCAGCAGTTTTTACAGGGGGCGCGAGCAGTACTTC. This gives the protein CASSFYRGREQYF.

The genes are TRBV5-6 and TRBJ1-3; maybe TRBD1 (5 bases). V lost 4 bases and J 0 bases, leaving 14 bases between the germline ends. From germline, CDR1 is SGHDT and CDR2 YYEEEE. The CDR3 loop spans 16 amino acids. The CDR3 spells CASSPLPGGSGNTIYF. The DNA for the CDR3 is TGTGCCAGCAGCCCCTTGCCGGGGGGCTCTGGAAACACCATATATTTT.

V is TRBV6-4 and J is TRBJ1-5, with TRBD1 as a possible D gene (5 bases). This CDR3 region has 19 residues. Germline CDR1 MRHNA, CDR2 SNTAGT. Trimming pared 5 bases from V and 3 bases from J, leaving 26 bases between. The CDR3 region has the DNA TGTGCCAGCAGTTATATACTTCAGGGAAAGGAGCTGATCAATCAGCCCCAGCATTTT. Translated: CASSYILQGKELINQPQHF.

This clone has a count of ten or more. The chain carries TRBV5-6 and TRBJ2-7, with 8 nucleotides matching TRBD2. The V segment lost 3 bases and the J segment 2 bases; nucleotides outside the gene matches: 7. Germline V gene data show CDR1 as SGHDT and CDR2 as YYEEEE. The CDR3 sequence is 15 residues long. The CDR3 here is CASSWGSGAAYEQYF. The CDR3 region has the DNA TGTGCCAGCAGCTGGGGTAGCGGGGCCGCCTACGAGCAGTACTTC.

V and J are TRBV7-9 and TRBJ1-1; 7 bases agree with TRBD1. The trim removed 5 bases at V and 5 bases at J, leaving 11 bases unmatched. The germline V gene encodes CDR1 SEHNR and CDR2 FQNEAQ (reference sequence). This CDR3 is built from 15 residues. The CDR3 sequence is CASSPLDYRGTEAFF. The CDR3 DNA sequence: TGTGCCAGCAGCCCTTTAGACTACAGGGGTACTGAAGCTTTCTTT.

This clone appeared a single time. This rearrangement joins TRBV6-5 to TRBJ2-2; D is perhaps TRBD2 (5 bases). The CDR3 totals 14 residues. Germline loops: CDR1 MNHEY, CDR2 SVGAGI. V was pared by 7 bases and J by 0 bases, with 9 bases between. The CDR3 region is CASNAGANTGELFF. As DNA, the CDR3 is TGTGCCAGCAACGCGGGTGCGAACACCGGGGAGCTGTTTTTT.

This sequence joins TRBV9 and TRBJ2-1, with 9 bases matching TRBD2. This CDR3 is built from 15 residues. In germline, CDR1 is SGDLS, CDR2 YYNGEE. Trimming at V came to 4 bases and at J to 7 bases, leaving 9 bases not matched to a gene. CDR3: CASSTSGTSPNEQFF. DNA of the CDR3: TGTGCCAGCAGCACGTCCGGGACTAGCCCGAATGAGCAGTTCTTC.

The gene calls are TRBV19 and TRBJ1-2; no reliable D call. The CDR3 runs 14 residues. Trimming removed 0 bases from V and 3 bases from J, with 8 bases in between. CDR1 is LNHDA and CDR2 is SQIVND in the germline V gene (reference sequence). CDR3 bases: TGTGCCAGTAGTATAGATCTCGGGGACTATGGCTACACCTTC. Its protein product is CASSIDLGDYGYTF.

The table lists this clone with a count of one. The chain carries TRBV16 and TRBJ1-6, with a possible D match to TRBD1 (5 bases). CDR1 and CDR2 (germline): KGHSY, FQNENV. The V and J ends lost 2 bases and 6 bases respectively, with 11 bases between them. This CDR3 region has 15 residues. Written as DNA, the CDR3 is TGTGCCAGCAGCCAAGGAGGGCAGGGTAATTCACCCCTCCACTTT. This sequence encodes CASSQGGQGNSPLHF.

This clone was found once. This chain uses TRBV18 with TRBJ1-1; possible D gene TRBD1, 5 bases. Trimming stripped 2 bases from V and 2 bases from J, with 9 bases between. CDR1 is KGHSH and CDR2 is LQKENI in the germline V gene. The CDR3 runs 14 residues. CDR3 coding DNA: TGTGCCAGCTCACCAACGACAGTAAACACTGAAGCTTTCTTT. Encoded protein: CASSPTTVNTEAFF.

In this sample, this clone turned up once. DNA of the CDR3: TGTGCCACCAGCAGAGATCGAGGTACGCAGTATTTT. Its translation is CATSRDRGTQYF. V usage is TRBV15 and J usage is TRBJ2-3; unclear D gene. CDR1 LNHNV and CDR2 YYDKDF come from the germline V gene (reference sequence). V gave up 0 bases and J gave up 8 bases, with 6 bases separating them. The CDR3 runs 12 residues.

The chain joins TRBV13 to TRBJ2-5; D may be TRBD1 (5 bases). V gave up 2 bases and J gave up 4 bases, with 11 bases separating them. CDR1 is PRHDT and CDR2 is FYEKMQ in the germline V gene (reference sequence). This CDR3 region has 14 residues. This CDR3 is CASSLSAGRETQYF. The CDR3, as DNA: TGTGCCAGCAGCTTATCCGCAGGGCGAGAGACCCAGTACTTC.

The rearrangement uses TRBV5-4 and TRBJ2-5; possible D gene TRBD2, 7 bases. Per the germline V gene, CDR1 is SGHNT and CDR2 is YYREEE (reference sequence). The CDR3 length is 16 residues. V lost 4 bases to trimming and J lost 6 bases, with 22 bases between them. The CDR3 protein is CASSAGGARGGKTQYF. CDR3 coding DNA: TGTGCCAGCAGCGCTGGCGGGGCTAGGGGGGGAAAGACCCAGTACTTC.

The chain recombines TRBV19 with TRBJ2-1, with D possibly TRBD1 on 8 matching bases. Germline CDR1 reads LNHDA; CDR2 reads SQIVND (reference sequence). The ends were cut back, 1 base at V and 7 bases at J, with 23 bases in the middle. The CDR3 loop spans 18 amino acids. The CDR3 here is CASSIATGGAGARNEQFF. The CDR3 DNA is TGTGCCAGTAGTATAGCAACAGGGGGGGCAGGGGCGAGAAATGAGCAGTTCTTC.

This sequence joins TRBV30 and TRBJ1-2; 7 positions match TRBD1. The J segment lost 4 bases and the V segment lost 2 bases, leaving 16 bases of the junction unmatched. Looked up from germline, CDR1 is GTSNPN and CDR2 is SVGIG (reference sequence). The CDR3 is 17 residues long. The CDR3 DNA reads TGTGCCTGGAGTTTCCGCCATGTGACAGGGTTTTCCTATGGCTACACCTTC. As protein: CAWSFRHVTGFSYGYTF.

This chain uses TRBV2 with TRBJ2-7; D is unclear. V lost 7 bases to trimming and J lost 5 bases, with 18 bases between them. CDR1 is SNHLY and CDR2 is FYNNEI in the germline V gene. The CDR3 has 14 amino acids. The DNA of the CDR3 is TGTGCCAGCACGCCTGCCAGGTCTACGAACGAGCAGTACTTC. Translated: CASTPARSTNEQYF.

The rearrangement joins TRBV5-1 to TRBJ1-4, with 12 bases aligning to TRBD1. The CDR3 is made up of 17 amino acids. Trimming cost V 3 bases and J 3 bases; bases outside gene matches: 6. Germline values: CDR1 SGHRS, CDR2 YFSETQ. The chain's CDR3 is CASSSGTGGRSNEKLFF. DNA for the CDR3: TGCGCCAGCAGCTCCGGGACAGGGGGCCGGTCTAATGAAAAACTGTTTTTT.

This clone was counted once. V gene TRBV5-1 combines with J gene TRBJ1-5, with 9 bases fitting TRBD1. The germline V gene encodes CDR1 SGHRS and CDR2 YFSETQ. The CDR3 covers 15 residues. Germline trimming cut 4 bases from V and 7 bases from J; bases unmatched to any gene: 9. The CDR3 DNA sequence: TGCGCCAGCAGCCTCGGGACAGGGTCCGGGCAGCCCCAGCATTTT. It specifies CASSLGTGSGQPQHF.